This T cell receptor (beta chain) is drawn from a study of cytomegalovirus exposure and HLA in healthy donors. Study outcomes and limitations: Researchers catalogued under 200 TCR beta chains as cytomegalovirus-associated. More clonal expansion characterized HLA-associated TCR beta chains than equally common others in a later analysis.

Germline V gene sequence: CDR1 SGHRS, CDR2 YFSETQ. Deletions cut 4 bases from V and 5 bases from J, with 11 bases between. The CDR3 covers 13 residues. This clone was seen a handful of times. The antigen is unknown. Primers: 60 Vbeta forward and 13 Jbeta reverse. In the original processing: Per a later analysis, the number of unique TCR beta chains was about 80 million, of which 8.5 million to 11 million were shared. Data came from immunoSEQ multiplex PCR; TCRdb stores just in-frame clones and leaves some out. Clonal size and the V and J genes are those of that table, whereas D and trimming came from the DNA. This sample has over 150,000 clones; 80% occur once, and the top ten carry about 5.6%.

The chain carries TRBV5-1 and TRBJ2-3; D gene unclear. Sequenced material: PBMCs. This receptor was obtained from a woman in her 40s in good health and CMV-seropositive. This CDR3 reads CASSPGVLDTQYF. For the CDR3, the DNA is TGCGCCAGCAGCCCCGGAGTTCTAGATACGCAGTATTTT.